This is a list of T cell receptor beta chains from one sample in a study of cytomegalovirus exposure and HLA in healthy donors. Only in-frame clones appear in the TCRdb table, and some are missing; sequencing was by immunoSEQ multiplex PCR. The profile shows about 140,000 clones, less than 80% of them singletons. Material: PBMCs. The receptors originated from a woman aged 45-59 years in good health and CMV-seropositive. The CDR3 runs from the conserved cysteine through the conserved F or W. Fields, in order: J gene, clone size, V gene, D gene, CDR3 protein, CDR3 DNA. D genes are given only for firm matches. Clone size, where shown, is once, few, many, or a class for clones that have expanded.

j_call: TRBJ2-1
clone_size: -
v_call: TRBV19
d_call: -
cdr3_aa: CASSMESSLNEQFF
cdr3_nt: TGTGCCAGTAGTATGGAGTCTAGCTTAAATGAGCAGTTCTTC

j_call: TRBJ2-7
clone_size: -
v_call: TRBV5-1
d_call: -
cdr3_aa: CASSLLGRDNYEQYF
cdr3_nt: TGCGCCAGCAGCTTGTTGGGCAGAGACAACTACGAGCAGTACTTC

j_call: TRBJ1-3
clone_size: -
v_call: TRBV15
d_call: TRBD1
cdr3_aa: CATSRDRAGGATGNTIYF
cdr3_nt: TGTGCCACCAGCAGAGATCGGGCAGGGGGCGCGACTGGAAACACCATATATTTT

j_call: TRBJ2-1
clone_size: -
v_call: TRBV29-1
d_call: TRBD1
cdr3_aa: CSVEAYRGNEQFF
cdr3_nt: TGCAGCGTTGAAGCTTACAGGGGGAATGAGCAGTTCTTC

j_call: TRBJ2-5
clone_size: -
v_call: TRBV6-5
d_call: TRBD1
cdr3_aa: CASSVAWDREETQYF
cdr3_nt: TGTGCCAGCAGTGTCGCTTGGGACAGAGAAGAGACCCAGTACTTC

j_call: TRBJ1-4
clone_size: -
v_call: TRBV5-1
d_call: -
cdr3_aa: CASSLAGTTGEKLFF
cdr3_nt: TGCGCCAGCAGCTTGGCCGGGACAACGGGAGAAAAACTGTTTTTT

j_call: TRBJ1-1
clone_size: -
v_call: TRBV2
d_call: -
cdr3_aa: CASTPPTPSMNTEAFF
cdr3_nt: TGTGCCAGCACCCCCCCCACCCCAAGCATGAACACTGAAGCTTTCTTT

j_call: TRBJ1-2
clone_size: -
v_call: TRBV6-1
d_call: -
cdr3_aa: CASISTGHPNYGYTF
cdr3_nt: TGTGCCAGCATAAGTACCGGACACCCGAACTATGGCTACACCTTC

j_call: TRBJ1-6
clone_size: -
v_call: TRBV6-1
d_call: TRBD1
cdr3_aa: CASSPETGAPLHF
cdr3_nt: TGTGCCAGCAGTCCCGAGACAGGGGCACCCCTCCACTTT

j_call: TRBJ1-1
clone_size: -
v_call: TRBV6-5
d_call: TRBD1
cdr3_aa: CASSYSQGAPEAFF
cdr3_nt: TGTGCCAGCAGTTACTCGCAGGGGGCACCTGAAGCTTTCTTT

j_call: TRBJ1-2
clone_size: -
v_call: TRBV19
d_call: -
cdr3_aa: CASSIGAGAAGYTF
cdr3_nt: TGTGCCAGTAGTATCGGGGCGGGGGCGGCTGGCTACACCTTC

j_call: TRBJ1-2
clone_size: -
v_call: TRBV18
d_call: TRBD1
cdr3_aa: CASSRETGGDYGYTF
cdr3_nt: TGTGCCAGCTCACGAGAGACAGGGGGGGACTATGGCTACACCTTC

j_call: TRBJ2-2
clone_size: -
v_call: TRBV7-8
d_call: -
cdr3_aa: CASSFLTNTGELFF
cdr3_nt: TGTGCCAGCAGCTTCCTTACGAACACCGGGGAGCTGTTTTTT

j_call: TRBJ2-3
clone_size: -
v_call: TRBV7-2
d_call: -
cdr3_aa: CASSLETDSTDTQYF
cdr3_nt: TGTGCCAGCAGCTTAGAGACTGATAGCACAGATACGCAGTATTTT

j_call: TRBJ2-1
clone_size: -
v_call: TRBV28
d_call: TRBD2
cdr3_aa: CASSPAGSGYNEQFF
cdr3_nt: TGTGCCAGCAGTCCGGCGGGTAGCGGGTACAATGAGCAGTTCTTC

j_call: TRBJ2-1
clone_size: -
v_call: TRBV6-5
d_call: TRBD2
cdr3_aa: CASSYDLAGGREEQFF
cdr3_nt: TGTGCCAGCAGTTACGACTTAGCGGGGGGGCGGGAAGAGCAGTTCTTC

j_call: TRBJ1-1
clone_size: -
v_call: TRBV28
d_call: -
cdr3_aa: CASSLDRGQAFF
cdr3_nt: TGTGCCAGCAGTTTAGATAGGGGTCAAGCTTTCTTT

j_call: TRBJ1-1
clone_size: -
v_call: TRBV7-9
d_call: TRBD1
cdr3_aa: CASSLIGTAAWNTEAFF
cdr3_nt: TGTGCCAGCAGCCTAATCGGGACAGCCGCTTGGAACACTGAAGCTTTCTTT

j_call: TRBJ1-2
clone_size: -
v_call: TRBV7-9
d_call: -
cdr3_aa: CSSSLALYGYTF
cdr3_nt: TGTTCCAGCAGCTTAGCACTCTATGGCTACACCTTC

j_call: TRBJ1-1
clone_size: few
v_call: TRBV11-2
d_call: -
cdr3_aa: CASSLIGRKNTEAFF
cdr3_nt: TGTGCCAGCAGCTTAATCGGGAGGAAGAACACTGAAGCTTTCTTT

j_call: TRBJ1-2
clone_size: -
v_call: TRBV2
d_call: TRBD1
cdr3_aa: CARSYDRARGYTF
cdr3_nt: TGTGCCAGGAGCTACGACAGGGCGAGAGGCTACACCTTC

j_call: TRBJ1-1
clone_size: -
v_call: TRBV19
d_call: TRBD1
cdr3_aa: CASSFGQGGSTEAFF
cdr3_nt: TGTGCCAGTAGTTTTGGACAGGGAGGGAGCACTGAAGCTTTCTTT

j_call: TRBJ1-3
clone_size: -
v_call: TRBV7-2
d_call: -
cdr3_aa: CASSFPQNTIYF
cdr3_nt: TGTGCCAGCAGCTTCCCCCAGAACACCATATATTTT

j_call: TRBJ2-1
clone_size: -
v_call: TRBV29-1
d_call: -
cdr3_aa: CSASYNEQFF
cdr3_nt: TGCAGCGCTAGCTACAATGAGCAGTTCTTC

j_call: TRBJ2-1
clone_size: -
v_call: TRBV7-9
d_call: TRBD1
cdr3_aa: CASTGQENNEQFF
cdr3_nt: TGTGCCAGTACCGGACAGGAAAACAATGAGCAGTTCTTC

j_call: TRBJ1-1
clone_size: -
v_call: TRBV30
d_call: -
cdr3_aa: CAWTRDRNTEAFF
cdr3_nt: TGTGCCTGGACCCGCGACAGGAACACTGAAGCTTTCTTT

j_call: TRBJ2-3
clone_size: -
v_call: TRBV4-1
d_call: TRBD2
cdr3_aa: CASSQEGRLAGGNTDTQYF
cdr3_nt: TGCGCCAGCAGCCAAGAGGGTCGGCTAGCGGGGGGTAACACAGATACGCAGTATTTT